This T cell receptor beta chain is from a study of T cell responses to AZD1222 COVID-19 vaccine. Looking at the study overall: Analysis merged second doses at about 4 or about 12 weeks. Study-level results: Spike-specific TCRs gained breadth and depth after people received two AZD1222 doses. In the spike-specific TCR repertoire, nearly half reportedly target unmutated variant regions. Vaccine-associated CD4 TCRs spanned spike, dominant at 160-218 and 743-854.

CDR1 and CDR2 from the germline V gene are SGHAT and FQNNGV. Trimming shortened V by 5 bases and J by 2 bases, and 9 bases separated the two germline ends. This CDR3 is built from 13 residues. Worth noting for this clone: Its antigen is unknown.

Some clones are missing from TCRdb's copy, which holds only in-frame ones; the method was immunoSEQ multiplex PCR. The data show roughly 150,000 clones, with 85% to 90% seen just once and under 3.5% held by the top ten. The TCR comes from an adult in good health. The starting material was peripheral blood, obtained on day 0 of AZD1222 vaccination. The V gene is TRBV11-2, the J gene TRBJ1-2, with D hard to call. The CDR3 here is CASSGPGNYGYTF. The CDR3, as DNA: TGTGCCAGCAGCGGACCAGGAAACTATGGCTACACCTTC.